A selection of T cell receptor beta chains follows, all from one sample in a study of control samples from healthy donors and cancer patients. The table came from immunoSEQ multiplex PCR; TCRdb's copy has only in-frame clones and leaves some out. This repertoire shows some 140,000 clones, roughly 90% found once; its top ten account for roughly 10%. Sequencing was done on a sample of blood. The receptors here all came from a man younger than 45 in good health. Each CDR3 is given with its conserved first and last residue. A D gene is named only where the DNA matches it firmly. Clone size is given for some rows only: seen once, a few or many times, or a class if the clone is expanded.

J: TRBJ1-4; size: NA; V: TRBV7-9; D: NA; DNA: TGTGCCAGCAGCCGGCGCGGCGGTGAAAAACTGTTTTTT; CDR3: CASSRRGGEKLFF
J: TRBJ1-1; size: NA; V: TRBV5-6; D: TRBD1; DNA: TGTGCCAGCAGCCGAGATGGACAGGGTAACACTGAAGCTTTCTTT; CDR3: CASSRDGQGNTEAFF
J: TRBJ1-5; size: NA; V: TRBV6-5; D: NA; DNA: TGTGCCAGCAGCTACATCGGCGGGCAGAGCAATCAGCCCCAGCATTTT; CDR3: CASSYIGGQSNQPQHF
J: TRBJ2-3; size: NA; V: TRBV11-2; D: NA; DNA: TGTGCCAGCAGCTTAGAGAGGACTGCATTCTTGGATACGCAGTATTTT; CDR3: CASSLERTAFLDTQYF
J: TRBJ2-4; size: NA; V: TRBV11-2; D: NA; DNA: TGTGCCAGCAGCTTAGATGACAAACTAGCCAAAAACATTCAGTACTTC; CDR3: CASSLDDKLAKNIQYF
J: TRBJ2-7; size: NA; V: TRBV18; D: NA; DNA: TGTGCCAGCTCATCAAGGACCGGGTTGGAGGAGCAGTACTTC; CDR3: CASSSRTGLEEQYF
J: TRBJ2-3; size: NA; V: TRBV27; D: NA; DNA: TGTGCCAGCAGCAACGGACTGAGCACAGATACGCAGTATTTT; CDR3: CASSNGLSTDTQYF
J: TRBJ1-1; size: NA; V: TRBV29-1; D: NA; DNA: TGCAGCGTCCGTTCCGGGACAGAAGCTTTCTTT; CDR3: CSVRSGTEAFF
J: TRBJ2-3; size: NA; V: TRBV20-1; D: TRBD1; DNA: TGCAGTGCTAGTCGGGACAGGGATTCAGATACGCAGTATTTT; CDR3: CSASRDRDSDTQYF
J: TRBJ2-7; size: once; V: TRBV12-5; D: TRBD1; DNA: TGTGCTAGTGGTTTGGTACTCCCCGGACAGGGCTCCTACGAGCAGTACTTC; CDR3: CASGLVLPGQGSYEQYF
J: TRBJ2-7; size: NA; V: TRBV7-6; D: TRBD1; DNA: TGTGCCAGCAGCCGGGGGACAGGGGGCCACGAGCAGTACTTC; CDR3: CASSRGTGGHEQYF
J: TRBJ2-7; size: NA; V: TRBV10-3; D: TRBD2; DNA: TGTGCCATCAGTGAGACTAGCGGGAATGTCTACGAGCAGTACTTC; CDR3: CAISETSGNVYEQYF
J: TRBJ2-1; size: once; V: TRBV27; D: TRBD2; DNA: TGTGCCAGCAGTCTGACTAGCGGGTTGACCGTGCAGTTCTTC; CDR3: CASSLTSGLTVQFF
J: TRBJ1-1; size: NA; V: TRBV5-4; D: NA; DNA: TGTGCCAGCAGCTTCAGGCAGGGGCCGGACACTGAAGCTTTCTTT; CDR3: CASSFRQGPDTEAFF
J: TRBJ1-4; size: NA; V: TRBV2; D: NA; DNA: TGTGCCAGCAGTGAAGGGAGGGGGGGCGGCGAAAAACTGTTTTTT; CDR3: CASSEGRGGGEKLFF
J: TRBJ1-4; size: NA; V: TRBV5-4; D: TRBD1; DNA: TGTGCCAGCAGCCCGGACAGGGGGCAGGATGAAAAACTGTTTTTT; CDR3: CASSPDRGQDEKLFF
J: TRBJ2-7; size: NA; V: TRBV13; D: NA; DNA: TGTGCCAGCAGCTTAGGGCCGACAGCCACCTACGAGCAGTACTTC; CDR3: CASSLGPTATYEQYF
J: TRBJ2-7; size: NA; V: TRBV19; D: TRBD2; DNA: TGTGCCAGTAGTACGTTTTTTGCACCTAGCGGGAAGTCCTACGAGCAGTACTTC; CDR3: CASSTFFAPSGKSYEQYF
J: TRBJ2-5; size: NA; V: TRBV7-3; D: NA; DNA: TGTGCCAGCAGCTTAGACGGCCAAGAGACCCAGTACTTC; CDR3: CASSLDGQETQYF
J: TRBJ2-1; size: NA; V: TRBV7-8; D: TRBD2; DNA: TGTGCCAGCAGCTTGAGGGTGGGACTAGCGGGGAATGAGCAGTTCTTC; CDR3: CASSLRVGLAGNEQFF
J: TRBJ2-3; size: once; V: TRBV19; D: TRBD2; DNA: TGTGCCAGTAGTCTTGGAGGGACTAGCGGGAGCGCAGATACGCAGTATTTT; CDR3: CASSLGGTSGSADTQYF
J: TRBJ2-1; size: NA; V: TRBV11-2; D: NA; DNA: TGTGCCAGCATCTGGGGGCCCTCCTACAATGAGCAGTTCTTC; CDR3: CASIWGPSYNEQFF
J: TRBJ1-4; size: NA; V: TRBV24-1; D: TRBD1; DNA: TGTGCCACCAGTGATACGCGGACAGGGCCTAATGAAAAACTGTTTTTT; CDR3: CATSDTRTGPNEKLFF
J: TRBJ2-1; size: NA; V: TRBV7-9; D: TRBD1; DNA: TGTGCCAGCGCGAACAGGGGTGGCGCCTACAATGAGCAGTTCTTC; CDR3: CASANRGGAYNEQFF
J: TRBJ1-5; size: few; V: TRBV3-1/TRBV3-2; D: NA; DNA: TGTGCCAGCAGCCAAGATCAAGCCTTGGGGGGGAGCAATCAGCCCCAGCATTTT; CDR3: CASSQDQALGGSNQPQHF
J: TRBJ1-1; size: NA; V: TRBV7-9; D: NA; DNA: TGTGCCAGCAGCCCCTCCTGGTGGGGGGAGGCTGAAGCTTTCTTT; CDR3: CASSPSWWGEAEAFF
J: TRBJ1-3; size: NA; V: TRBV5-6; D: NA; DNA: TGTGCCAGCAGCTTGGCCGGGGGCTCTGGAAACACCATATATTTT; CDR3: CASSLAGGSGNTIYF
J: TRBJ1-1; size: NA; V: TRBV9; D: TRBD1; DNA: TGTGCCAGCAGCGTAGCTAGCGGACAGGGTGCCACTGAAGCTTTCTTT; CDR3: CASSVASGQGATEAFF
J: TRBJ2-1; size: NA; V: TRBV6-2/TRBV6-3; D: TRBD1; DNA: TGTGCCAGCAGTTACGAGGGGACAGCTTACAATGAGCAGTTCTTC; CDR3: CASSYEGTAYNEQFF
J: TRBJ2-2; size: NA; V: TRBV27; D: TRBD2; DNA: TGTGCCAGCAGTTTCGGGAGGCGGTCGAACACCGGGGAGCTGTTTTTT; CDR3: CASSFGRRSNTGELFF